The text below deals with one T cell receptor beta chain. Its cognate antigen is unknown. The record originates from a study of PD-1 blockade in mismatch repair-deficient tumors. For the study at large: Enrolled about 2013-2016, patients had progressing, pretreated mismatch repair-deficient cancers of about a dozen types. Study observations and caveats: Tumor-resident clones, often absent from pretreatment blood, expanded after pembrolizumab and then contracted.

Libraries were prepared by immunoSEQ multiplex PCR; TCRdb keeps only in-frame clonotypes and omits some of them. The profile shows 100,000 to 150,000 clones, approximately 91% of them singletons. TCRs were sequenced from a few patients responding to pembrolizumab. The clonotype was recovered from an adult with mismatch repair-deficient cancer. Sequencing used peripheral blood, obtained approximately 70 weeks after starting pembrolizumab.

For the CDR3, the DNA is TGCGCCAGCAGTGCCGGTTTGGCAGGGGGAAACTATGGCTACACCTTC. Translating it yields CASSAGLAGGNYGYTF. V and J are TRBV10-2 and TRBJ1-2; 7 positions match TRBD1. The germline gives CDR1 WSHSY, CDR2 SAAADI. The CDR3 has 16 amino acids. The V gene end was trimmed by 4 bases and the J gene end by 2 bases; junction bases not matched to a gene: 10.